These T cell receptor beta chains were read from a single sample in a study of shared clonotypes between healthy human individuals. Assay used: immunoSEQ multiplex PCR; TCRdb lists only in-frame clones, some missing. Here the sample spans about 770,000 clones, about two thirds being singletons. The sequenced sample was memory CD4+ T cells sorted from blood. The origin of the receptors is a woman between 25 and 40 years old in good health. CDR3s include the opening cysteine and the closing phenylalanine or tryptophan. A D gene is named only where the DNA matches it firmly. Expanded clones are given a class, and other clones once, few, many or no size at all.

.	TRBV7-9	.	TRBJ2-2	CASSLSGIGGELFF	TGTGCCAGCAGCTTATCAGGGATCGGCGGGGAGCTGTTTTTT
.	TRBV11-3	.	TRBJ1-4	CASSSNSNEKLFF	TGTGCCAGCAGCTCGAATTCTAATGAAAAACTGTTTTTT
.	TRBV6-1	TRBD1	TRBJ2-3	CASSERPGQGMTHAITDTQYF	TGTGCCAGCAGTGAACGGCCGGGACAGGGTATGACCCATGCTATCACAGATACGCAGTATTTT
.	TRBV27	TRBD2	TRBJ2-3	CASSLMAAGVVDTQYF	TGTGCCAGCAGTTTGATGGCGGCGGGAGTGGTGGATACGCAGTATTTT
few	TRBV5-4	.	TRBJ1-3	CASSATGGGNTIYF	TGTGCCAGCAGCGCAACAGGAGGTGGAAACACCATATATTTT
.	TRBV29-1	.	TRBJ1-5	CSVAETAGNQPQHF	TGCAGCGTTGCGGAGACGGCAGGTAATCAGCCCCAGCATTTT
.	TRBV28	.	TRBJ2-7	CASSFEGTWEQYF	TGTGCCAGCAGTTTTGAGGGGACGTGGGAGCAGTACTTC
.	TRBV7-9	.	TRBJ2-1	CASSLFGFGGQDNEQFF	TGTGCCAGCAGCTTATTCGGTTTTGGTGGGCAGGACAATGAGCAGTTCTTC
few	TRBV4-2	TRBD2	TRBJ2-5	CASSQYTSGAQETQYF	TGTGCCAGCAGCCAGTACACTAGCGGGGCTCAAGAGACCCAGTACTTC
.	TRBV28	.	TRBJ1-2	CASSLGGVNPNYGYTF	TGTGCCAGCAGTTTGGGGGGGGTAAATCCCAACTATGGCTACACCTTC
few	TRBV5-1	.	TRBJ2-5	CASSLAFREWETQYF	TGCGCCAGCAGCTTGGCCTTCAGGGAGTGGGAGACCCAGTACTTC
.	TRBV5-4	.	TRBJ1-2	CASHRLGAPNYGYTF	TGTGCCAGCCACCGCCTCGGGGCACCTAACTATGGCTACACCTTC
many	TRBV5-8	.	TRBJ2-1	CASSHRATYNEQFF	TGTGCCAGCAGCCACCGGGCTACCTACAATGAGCAGTTCTTC
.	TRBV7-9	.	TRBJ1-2	CASRSLQTGNYGYTF	TGTGCCAGCCGGTCCCTACAAACCGGGAACTATGGCTACACCTTC
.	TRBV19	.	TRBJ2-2	CASSKERLSTGELFF	TGTGCCAGTAGTAAGGAGCGGTTATCCACCGGGGAGCTGTTTTTT
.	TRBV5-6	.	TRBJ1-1	CASSNLQLVNTEAFF	TGTGCCAGCAGCAATCTACAACTGGTGAACACTGAAGCTTTCTTT
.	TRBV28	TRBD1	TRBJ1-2	CASFHSGTGDLYTF	TGTGCCAGCTTCCACTCTGGGACAGGGGACCTCTACACCTTC
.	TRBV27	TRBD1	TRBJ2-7	CASSPEHISGTATTYEQYF	TGTGCCAGCAGTCCCGAACATATCTCCGGGACAGCGACCACCTACGAGCAGTACTTC
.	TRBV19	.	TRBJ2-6	CASSVSGTDLVLTF	TGTGCCAGTAGTGTTTCCGGGACGGACCTCGTCCTGACTTTC
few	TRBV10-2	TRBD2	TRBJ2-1	CASSEFWTSGDYNEQFF	TGCGCCAGCAGTGAGTTTTGGACTAGCGGGGATTACAATGAGCAGTTCTTC
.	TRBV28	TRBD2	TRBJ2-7	CASSLNGRAYEQYF	TGTGCCAGCAGTTTAAACGGGAGGGCCTACGAGCAGTACTTC
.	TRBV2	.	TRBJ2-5	CASSDASRGTQYF	TGTGCCAGCAGCGACGCTAGCCGAGGGACCCAGTACTTC
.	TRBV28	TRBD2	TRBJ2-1	CASSPFSGRATEQFF	TGTGCCAGCAGTCCATTTAGCGGGAGGGCCACTGAGCAGTTCTTC
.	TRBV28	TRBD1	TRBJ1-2	CASSLYRQGPGGYTF	TGTGCCAGCAGTTTATACCGACAGGGCCCGGGAGGCTACACCTTC
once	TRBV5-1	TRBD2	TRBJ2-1	CASSLSPSGVGYNEQFF	TGCGCCAGCAGCTTGTCCCCAAGCGGGGTCGGCTACAATGAGCAGTTCTTC
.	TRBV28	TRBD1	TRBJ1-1	CASGTGNTEAFF	TGTGCCAGTGGGACAGGGAACACTGAAGCTTTCTTT
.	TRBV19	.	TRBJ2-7	CASSRGASPYEQYF	TGTGCCAGTTCCCGGGGCGCATCCCCCTACGAGCAGTACTTC
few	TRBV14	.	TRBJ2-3	CASSQDFPGRTDTQYF	TGTGCCAGCAGCCAAGATTTTCCAGGGCGCACAGATACGCAGTATTTT
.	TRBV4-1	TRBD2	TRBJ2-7	CASSRGGAGGSYEQYF	TGCGCCAGCAGCCGCGGGGGGGCAGGGGGGTCATACGAGCAGTACTTC
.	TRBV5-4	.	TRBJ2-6	CASSPGYSSGANVLTF	TGTGCCAGCAGCCCAGGGTATAGCTCTGGGGCCAACGTCCTGACTTTC
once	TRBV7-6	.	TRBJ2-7	CASSLRLGPSYEQYF	TGTGCCAGCAGCTTACGGCTGGGACCCTCCTACGAGCAGTACTTC
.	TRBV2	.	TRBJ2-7	CASSEGLGKPPYEQYF	TGTGCCAGCAGTGAAGGTCTAGGAAAACCCCCATACGAGCAGTACTTC